One sample yielded the 6 T cell receptor beta chains listed below, sequenced in a study of long-term antiretroviral therapy in people with HIV. They ran version v3.0 of the immunoSEQ assay at survey level. Libraries were prepared by immunoSEQ multiplex PCR; TCRdb keeps only in-frame clonotypes and omits some of them. The sample holds over 30,000 clones, over 65% seen once. The input for sequencing was unsorted PBMCs, taken 2 years after starting antiretroviral therapy. The source is a woman aged 50 to 60 with HIV.

A few counts support this clone. V usage is TRBV5-6 and J usage is TRBJ2-5; 14 nucleotides agree with TRBD2. The CDR3 is made up of 16 amino acids. Looked up from germline, CDR1 is SGHDT and CDR2 is YYEEEE. Trimming removed 1 base from V and 4 bases from J; junction bases left unmatched: 3. The CDR3 here is CASSLRGTSGGETQYF. CDR3 nucleotide sequence: TGTGCCAGCAGCTTGAGAGGGACTAGCGGGGGAGAGACCCAGTACTTC.

The chain uses TRBV2 and TRBJ2-5, with D possibly TRBD1 on 5 matching bases. CDR1 is SNHLY, CDR2 FYNNEI, per germline. The V end lost 4 bases, the J end lost 7 bases, and 22 bases lay between the germline ends. The CDR3 covers 16 residues. CDR3 loop: CASSVGNAGLFGTQYF. The CDR3 DNA reads as TGTGCCAGCAGTGTCGGTAACGCAGGGCTCTTTGGGACCCAGTACTTC.

This clone was observed a handful of times. The chain recombines TRBV19 with TRBJ2-2; D not resolved. Trimming stripped 6 bases from V and 7 bases from J, with 3 bases between. CDR1 and CDR2 from the germline V gene are LNHDA and SQIVND (reference sequence). The CDR3 extends over 10 amino acids. The CDR3 here is CASSYGELFF. The CDR3, as DNA: TGTGCCAGTAGCTACGGGGAGCTGTTTTTT.

The rearrangement uses TRBV5-6 and TRBJ2-2; 7 bases are shared with TRBD2. Trimming at V came to 0 bases and at J to 7 bases, leaving 9 bases not matched to a gene. From germline, CDR1 is SGHDT and CDR2 YYEEEE. This CDR3 is built from 16 residues. The CDR3 coding sequence is TGTGCCAGCAGCTTGGCACTGGGGAGGGTCGGCGGGGAGCTGTTTTTT. Translated, it gives CASSLALGRVGGELFF.

The chain combines TRBV4-1 with TRBJ2-1; 9 positions match TRBD2. CDR1 is MGHRA, CDR2 YSYEKL, per germline. J lost 8 bases, V lost 0 bases, and 11 bases had no gene match. The CDR3 is 17 amino acids. The CDR3 here is CASSQDRARGGADEQFF. CDR3 nucleotides: TGCGCCAGCAGCCAAGATCGGGCGCGCGGGGGGGCCGATGAGCAGTTCTTC.

This chain's CDR3 is CASSDPPGGYTF. CDR3 DNA sequence: TGTGCCAGCAGTGACCCCCCGGGGGGCTACACCTTC. The rearrangement joins TRBV2 to TRBJ1-2; D remains unclear. Germline V CDR1 and CDR2: SNHLY, FYNNEI. V was shortened by 3 bases and J by 8 bases, with 10 bases between the two germline ends. CDR3 length equals 12 residues.